These 2 T cell receptor beta chains were all obtained from the same sample, sequenced in a study of blood T cell repertoires in COVID-19. TCRdb's table, derived via immunoSEQ multiplex PCR, lists solely in-frame clones and lacks some. Here the sample spans roughly 170,000 clones, around 82% being singletons. The sample was peripheral blood. These receptors were taken from a man aged 55-75 years who had recovered from COVID-19.

The V gene is TRBV5-1, the J gene TRBJ2-1; 11 bases match TRBD2. CDR1 and CDR2 (germline): SGHRS, YFSETQ. Trimming cost V 4 bases and J 4 bases; bases outside gene matches: 4. CDR3 size: 15 residues. The CDR3 protein is CASSQTSGVYNEQFF. Here the CDR3 DNA reads TGCGCCAGCAGCCAGACTAGCGGGGTTTACAATGAGCAGTTCTTC.

V is TRBV9 and J is TRBJ1-4, with D perhaps TRBD1 (6 bases). The germline CDR1 and CDR2 sequences are SGDLS and YYNGEE. CDR3 size: 14 residues. Trimming cost V 3 bases and J 4 bases, with 10 bases left between them. Written as DNA, the CDR3 is TGTGCCAGCAGCGCCCAGGGGAGTAATGAAAAACTGTTTTTT. Encoded protein: CASSAQGSNEKLFF. Combining the CDR3 with reference TRBV9 and TRBJ1-4 gives the whole variable domain DSGVTQTPKHLITATGQRVTLRCSPRSGDLSVYWYQQSLDQGLQFLIQYYNGEERAKGNILERFSAQQFPDLHSELNLSSLELGDSALYFCASSAQGSNEKLFFGSGTQLSVL.